The present entry profiles one TCR beta chain with its context. The target antigen is unknown. The data stem from a study of vaccination and CD4 T cells after COVID-19. Sample treatment: roughly 11-day PBMC culture with coronavirus spike peptide pools or control peptides (ViraFEST assay). At the Johns Hopkins FTIC core, DNA taken from cultured CD4+ T cells was sequenced by way of the Oncomine TCR Beta short-read assay. Via MiXCR, TCRdb re-called the PCR reads, giving one row per CDR3 protein. The repertoire consists of just under 20,000 distinct CDR3 sequences, with around 43% occurring once and the leading ten covering around 4%. Germline CDR1 reads MNHEY; CDR2 reads SVGEGT. This CDR3 has 15 amino acids. J was trimmed by 4 bases and V by 8 bases; bases with no gene match: 8.

This clonotype was obtained from a human donor who had recovered from COVID-19. The material was CD4+ T cells from blood, cultured in vitro, obtained before SARS-CoV-2 vaccination. V usage is TRBV6-2 or TRBV6-3 and J usage is TRBJ2-3, with 11 bases aligning to TRBD2. The CDR3 region has the DNA TGTGCCAGCGGATATAGCGGGGGGGCCCCAGATACGCAGTATTTT. It translates to CASGYSGGAPDTQYF.